The clone carrying this T cell receptor beta chain has ten or more counts. The CDR3 is 18 residues long. Unmatched junction bases numbered 7, after V lost 4 bases and J lost 3 bases. The V gene's germline CDR1 is MNHNS and CDR2 SASEGT. These data come from a study of tumor-infiltrating lymphocytes in oesophageal squamous cell carcinoma. TCRdb passed the PCR reads through MiXCR, listing each CDR3 protein once. The repertoire consists of some 21,000 distinct CDR3 sequences, with 35% to 50% occurring once and the leading ten covering 15% to 20%. The sequencing sample was made of esophageal tumor tissue. The clonotype comes from a male donor with esophageal squamous cell carcinoma. The chain links TRBV6-1 to TRBJ2-3; 16 bases are a match to TRBD2. The CDR3 is CASSATGLAGGATDTQYF. CDR3 in DNA: TGTGCCAGCAGTGCCACGGGACTAGCGGGGGGGGCAACAGATACGCAGTATTTT.